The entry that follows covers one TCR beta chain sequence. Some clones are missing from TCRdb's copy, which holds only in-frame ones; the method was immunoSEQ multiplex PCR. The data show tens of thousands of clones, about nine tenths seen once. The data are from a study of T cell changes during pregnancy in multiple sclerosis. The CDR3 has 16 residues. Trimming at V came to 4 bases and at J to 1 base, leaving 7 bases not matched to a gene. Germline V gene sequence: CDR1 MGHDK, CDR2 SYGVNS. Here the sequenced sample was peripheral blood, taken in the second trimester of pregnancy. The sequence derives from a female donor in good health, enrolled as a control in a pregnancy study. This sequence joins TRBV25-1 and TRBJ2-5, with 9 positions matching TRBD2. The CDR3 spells CASSGTSVTAQETQYF. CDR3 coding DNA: TGTGCCAGCAGTGGGACTAGCGTCACGGCCCAAGAGACCCAGTACTTC.